Described below is a single T cell receptor (beta chain) sequence and its context. In germline, CDR1 is SGHAT, CDR2 FQDESV (reference sequence). The J segment lost 4 bases and the V segment lost 3 bases, leaving 18 bases of the junction unmatched. The CDR3 runs to 20 residues. The data derive from a study of T-cell reconstitution after alpha-beta-depleted transplantation in children. During its preparation, the TCRbeta library received unique molecular identifiers. From the PCR reads, TCRdb called clonotypes with MiXCR, one entry per CDR3 protein. The data contain about 460,000 distinct CDR3 sequences, about an eighth of them singletons.

The receptor comes from a human donor who donated a stem cell graft to a child with combined immunodeficiency. Here the sequenced sample was PBMCs from the stem cell graft donor, taken from the stem cell graft. This chain uses TRBV11-1 with TRBJ2-3; 11 bases line up with TRBD2. CDR3 sequence: CASSLAIGSLAGGDPDTQYF. For the CDR3, the DNA is TGTGCCAGCAGCTTGGCGATTGGCTCCCTAGCGGGGGGAGATCCAGATACGCAGTATTTT.